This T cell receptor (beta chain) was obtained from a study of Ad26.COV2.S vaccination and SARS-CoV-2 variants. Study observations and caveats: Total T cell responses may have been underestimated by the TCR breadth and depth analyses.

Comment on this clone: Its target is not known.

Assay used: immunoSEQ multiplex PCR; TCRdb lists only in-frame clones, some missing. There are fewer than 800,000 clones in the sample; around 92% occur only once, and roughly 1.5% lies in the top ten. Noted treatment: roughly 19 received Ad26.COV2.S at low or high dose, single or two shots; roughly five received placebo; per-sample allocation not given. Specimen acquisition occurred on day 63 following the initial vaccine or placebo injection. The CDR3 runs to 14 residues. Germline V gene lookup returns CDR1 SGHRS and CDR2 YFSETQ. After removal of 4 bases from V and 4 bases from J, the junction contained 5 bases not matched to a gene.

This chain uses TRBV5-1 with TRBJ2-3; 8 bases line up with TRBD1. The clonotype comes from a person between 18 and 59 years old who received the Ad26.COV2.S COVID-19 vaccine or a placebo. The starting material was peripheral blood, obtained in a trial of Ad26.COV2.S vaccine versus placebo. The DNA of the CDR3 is TGCGCCAGCAGCAAACCACAGGGGGCAGATACGCAGTATTTT. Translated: CASSKPQGADTQYF.